The entry below gives a single T cell receptor beta chain sequence along with its context. This sample stems from a study of cytomegalovirus exposure and HLA in healthy donors. The PCR was carried out with 60 Vbeta primers and 13 Jbeta primers. TCRdb's copy holds only in-frame clones and misses some; the assay was immunoSEQ multiplex PCR. The sample has approximately 140,000 clones, roughly 80% seen once. Input material: PBMCs. The clonotype comes from a man aged 40-49 years in good health and CMV-seropositive.

In nucleotides, the CDR3 is TGTGCCACCAGTTGGGCGGGCGGAAACACCATATATTTT. It encodes CATSWAGGNTIYF. The V gene is TRBV14, the J gene TRBJ1-3; the D is unclear. The germline V and J ends were trimmed by 10 bases and 4 bases, with 14 bases remaining between them. Looked up from germline, CDR1 is SGHDN and CDR2 is FVKESK. The CDR3 sequence is 13 residues long.